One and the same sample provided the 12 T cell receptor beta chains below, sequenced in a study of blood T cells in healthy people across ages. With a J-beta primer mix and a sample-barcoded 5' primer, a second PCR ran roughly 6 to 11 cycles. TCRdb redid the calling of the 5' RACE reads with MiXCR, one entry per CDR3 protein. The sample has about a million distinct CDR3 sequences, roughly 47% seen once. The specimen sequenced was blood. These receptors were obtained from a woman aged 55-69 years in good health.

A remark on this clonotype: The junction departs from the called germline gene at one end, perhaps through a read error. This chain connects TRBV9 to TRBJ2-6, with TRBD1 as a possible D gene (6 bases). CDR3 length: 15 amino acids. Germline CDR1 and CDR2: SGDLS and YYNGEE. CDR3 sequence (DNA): TGTGCCAGCAGCGCACAGGGATCTGGGGCCAACGCCCTGACTTTC. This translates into CASSAQGSGANALTF.

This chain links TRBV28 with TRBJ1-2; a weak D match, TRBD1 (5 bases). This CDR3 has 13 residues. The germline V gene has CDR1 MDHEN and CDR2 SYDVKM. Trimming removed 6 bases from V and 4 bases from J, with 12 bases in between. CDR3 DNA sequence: TGTGCCAGCAGGTCTGTCAGGGCCTATGGCTACACCTTC. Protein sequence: CASRSVRAYGYTF.

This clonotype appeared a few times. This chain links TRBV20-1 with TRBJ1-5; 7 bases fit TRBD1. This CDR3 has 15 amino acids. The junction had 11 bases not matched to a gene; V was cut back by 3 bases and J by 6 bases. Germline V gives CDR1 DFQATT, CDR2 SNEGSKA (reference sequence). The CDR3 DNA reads TGCAGTGCTAGGGGACAGCGAGTCGCGGCTCAGCCCCAGCATTTT. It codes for CSARGQRVAAQPQHF.

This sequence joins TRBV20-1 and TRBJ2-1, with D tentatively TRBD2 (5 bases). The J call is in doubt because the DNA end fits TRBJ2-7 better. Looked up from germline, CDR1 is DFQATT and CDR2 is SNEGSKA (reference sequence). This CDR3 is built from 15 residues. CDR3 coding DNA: TGCAGTGCTAGAGTTTGGAGAGAGGGTGACTACGAGCAGTACTTC. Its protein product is CSARVWREGDYEQYF.

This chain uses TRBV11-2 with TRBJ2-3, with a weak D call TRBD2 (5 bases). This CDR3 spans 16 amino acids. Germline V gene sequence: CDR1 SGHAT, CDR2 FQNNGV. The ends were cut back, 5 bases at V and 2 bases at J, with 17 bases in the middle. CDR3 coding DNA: TGTGCCAGCAGCGCCCGGACTCAACTTTCCACAGATACGCAGTATTTT. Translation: CASSARTQLSTDTQYF.

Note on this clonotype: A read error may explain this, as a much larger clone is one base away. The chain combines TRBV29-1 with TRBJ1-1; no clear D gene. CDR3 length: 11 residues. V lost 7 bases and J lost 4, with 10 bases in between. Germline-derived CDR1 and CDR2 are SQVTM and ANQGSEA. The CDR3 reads CSGQVVTEAFF. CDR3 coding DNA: TGCAGCGGTCAAGTTGTCACTGAAGCTTTCTTT. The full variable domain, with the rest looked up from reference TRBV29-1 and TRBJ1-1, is SAVISQKPSRDICQRGTSLTIQCQVDSQVTMMFWYRQQPGQSLTLIATANQGSEATYESGFVIDKFPISRPNLTFSTLTVSNMSPEDSSIYLCSGQVVTEAFFGQGTRLTVV.

This CDR3 is CSAKPGSNEQYF. In nucleotides, the CDR3 is TGCAGTGCTAAGCCCGGGAGCAACGAGCAGTACTTC. The V call is TRBV20-1, the J call TRBJ2-4; possible D gene TRBD2, 6 bases. The J call is uncertain, as TRBJ2-7 better fits the DNA end. CDR3 length equals 12 residues. Germline V gene sequence: CDR1 DFQATT, CDR2 SNEGSKA (reference sequence).

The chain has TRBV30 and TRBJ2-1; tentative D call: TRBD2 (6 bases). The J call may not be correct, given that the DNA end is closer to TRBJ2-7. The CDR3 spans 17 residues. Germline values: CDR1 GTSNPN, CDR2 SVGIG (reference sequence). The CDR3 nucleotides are TGTGCCTGGAGTGTAGATAGCGGCAGCATGTTTTTGAATGAGCAGTACTTC. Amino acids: CAWSVDSGSMFLNEQYF.

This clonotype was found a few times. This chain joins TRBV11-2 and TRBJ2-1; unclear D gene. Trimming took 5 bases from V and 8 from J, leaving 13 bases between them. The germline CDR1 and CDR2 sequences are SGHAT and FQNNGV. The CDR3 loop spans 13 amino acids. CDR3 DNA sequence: TGTGCCAGCAGCCCATCTATCTGGGATGAGCAGTTCTTC. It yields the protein CASSPSIWDEQFF.

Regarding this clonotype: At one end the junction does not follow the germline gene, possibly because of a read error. This CDR3 is CANSLEVGGTDTQYF. The CDR3 nucleotides are TGCGCCAACAGCTTGGAGGTCGGGGGCACAGATACGCAGTATTTT. The chain is built from TRBV5-1 and TRBJ2-3, with D possibly being TRBD2 (5 bases). This CDR3 has 15 residues. Germline CDR1 and CDR2: SGHRS and YFSETQ.

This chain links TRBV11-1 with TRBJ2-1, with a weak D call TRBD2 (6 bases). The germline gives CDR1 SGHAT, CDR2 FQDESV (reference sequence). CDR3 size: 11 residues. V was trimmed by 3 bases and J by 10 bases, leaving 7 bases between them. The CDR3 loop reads CASSFAGEQFF. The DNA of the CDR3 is TGTGCCAGCAGCTTTGCGGGAGAGCAGTTCTTC.

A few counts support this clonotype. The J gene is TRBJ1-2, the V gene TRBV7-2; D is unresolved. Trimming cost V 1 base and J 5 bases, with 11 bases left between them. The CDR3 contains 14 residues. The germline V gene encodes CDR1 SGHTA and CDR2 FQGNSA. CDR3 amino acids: CASSLETGYYGYTF. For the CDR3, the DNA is TGTGCCAGCAGCTTAGAGACGGGTTATTATGGCTACACCTTC.